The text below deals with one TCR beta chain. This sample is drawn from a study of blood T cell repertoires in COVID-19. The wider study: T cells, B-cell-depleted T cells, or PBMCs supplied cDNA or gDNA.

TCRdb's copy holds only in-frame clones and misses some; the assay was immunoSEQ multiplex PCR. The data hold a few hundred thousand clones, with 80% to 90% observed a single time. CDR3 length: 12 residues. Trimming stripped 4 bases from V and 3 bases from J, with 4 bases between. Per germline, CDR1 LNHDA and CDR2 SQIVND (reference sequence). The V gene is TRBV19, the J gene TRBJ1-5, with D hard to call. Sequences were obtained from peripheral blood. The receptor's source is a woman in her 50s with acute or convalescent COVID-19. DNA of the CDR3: TGTGCCAGTAGTACGTACAATCAGCCCCAGCATTTT. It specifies CASSTYNQPQHF.